The clone carrying this T cell receptor (beta chain) was detected only a few times. The sample comes from a study of long-term antiretroviral therapy in people with HIV. The CDR3 length is 13 residues. Germline CDR1 is SGHNT and CDR2 is YYREEE (reference sequence). V was shortened by 0 bases and J by 2 bases, with 6 bases between the two germline ends. They ran version v3.0 of the immunoSEQ assay at survey level. Sequencing used immunoSEQ multiplex PCR; TCRdb keeps in-frame clones, though not all of them. The sample includes over 15,000 clones, 79% of them seen just once. This clonotype was obtained from a man in his late teens or twenties with HIV. The material was unsorted PBMCs, obtained at the start of antiretroviral therapy, before treatment. The V and J genes are TRBV5-4 and TRBJ2-7; no clear D. The CDR3 reads CASSLDGAYEQYF. CDR3 DNA: TGTGCCAGCAGCTTGGACGGAGCCTACGAGCAGTACTTC.